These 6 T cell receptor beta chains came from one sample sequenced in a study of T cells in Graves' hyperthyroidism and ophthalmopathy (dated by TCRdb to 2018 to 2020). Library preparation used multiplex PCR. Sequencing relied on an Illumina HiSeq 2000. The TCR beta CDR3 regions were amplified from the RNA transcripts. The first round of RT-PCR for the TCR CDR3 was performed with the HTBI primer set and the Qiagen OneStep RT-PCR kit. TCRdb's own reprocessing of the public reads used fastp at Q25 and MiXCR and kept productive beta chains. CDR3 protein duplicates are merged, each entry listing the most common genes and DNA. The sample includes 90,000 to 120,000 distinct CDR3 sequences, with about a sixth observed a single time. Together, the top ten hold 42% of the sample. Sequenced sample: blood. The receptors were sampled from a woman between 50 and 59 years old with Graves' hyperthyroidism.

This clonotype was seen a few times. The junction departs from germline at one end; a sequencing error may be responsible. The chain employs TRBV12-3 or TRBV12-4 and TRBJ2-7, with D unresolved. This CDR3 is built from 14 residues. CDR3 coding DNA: TGTGCCAGCAGTTTAGAAGGGAACTCCTACGAGCAGTGCTTC. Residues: CASSLEGNSYEQCF.

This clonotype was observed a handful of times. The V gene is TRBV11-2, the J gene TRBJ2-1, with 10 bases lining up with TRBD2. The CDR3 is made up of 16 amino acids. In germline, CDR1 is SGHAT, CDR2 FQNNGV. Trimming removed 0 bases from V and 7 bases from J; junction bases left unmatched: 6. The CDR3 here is CASSLELAGIVNEQFF. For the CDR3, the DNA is TGTGCCAGCAGCTTAGAACTAGCGGGAATTGTAAATGAGCAGTTCTTC.

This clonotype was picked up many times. The CDR3 is CASSSFLATTYEQYF. The CDR3 region has the DNA TGCGCCAGCAGCTCATTCCTAGCGACGACCTACGAGCAGTACTTC. The chain is built from TRBV5-1 and TRBJ2-7; D possibly corresponds to TRBD2 (6 bases). Germline loops: CDR1 SGHRS, CDR2 YFSETQ. Between the trimmed V and J ends, which lost 3 bases and 2 bases, there was a span of 15 bases. CDR3 size: 15 residues.

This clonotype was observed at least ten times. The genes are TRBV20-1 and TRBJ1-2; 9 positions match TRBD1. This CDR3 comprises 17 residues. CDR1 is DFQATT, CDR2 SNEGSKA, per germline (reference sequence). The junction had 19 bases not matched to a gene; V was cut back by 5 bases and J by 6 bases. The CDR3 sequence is CSAWASPGQGPINGYTF. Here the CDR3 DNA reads TGCAGTGCTTGGGCCTCACCGGGACAGGGCCCAATAAATGGCTACACCTTC.

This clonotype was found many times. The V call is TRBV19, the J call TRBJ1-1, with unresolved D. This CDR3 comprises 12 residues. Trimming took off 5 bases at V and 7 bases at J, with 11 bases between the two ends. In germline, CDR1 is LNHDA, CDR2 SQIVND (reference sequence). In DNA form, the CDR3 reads TGTGCCAGTAGTTGGACCACTCGTGAAGCTTTCTTT. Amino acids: CASSWTTREAFF.

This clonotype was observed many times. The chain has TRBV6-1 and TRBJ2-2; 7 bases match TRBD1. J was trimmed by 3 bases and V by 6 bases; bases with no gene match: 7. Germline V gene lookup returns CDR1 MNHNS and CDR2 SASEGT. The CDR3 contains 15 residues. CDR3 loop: CASSPTGSDTGELFF. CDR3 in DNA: TGTGCCAGCAGCCCGACAGGGTCGGACACCGGGGAGCTGTTTTTT.